What follows describes a single TCR beta chain. There is no known antigen for this receptor. No clone much larger than this one lies a single base away; base qualities are absent. Libraries were made using the immunoSEQ multiplex PCR assay. The multiplex PCR relied on a mix of 60 forward primers for TCR Vbeta segments and 13 reverse primers for TCR Jbeta segments. Amplification of the CDR3 region of rearranged TCR beta genes was performed with a multiplex PCR assay on genomic DNA. Amplified TCR beta libraries were sequenced as 87-base-pair reads on the Illumina HiSeq System. For the original study's pipeline: A later analysis tallied 80 million to 95 million unique TCR beta chains across the 650 to 750 repertoires, and around 10 million of those chains were shared by two or more donors. To remove PCR and sequencing errors, raw reads were error-corrected and collapsed into unique sequences using a nearest-neighbor algorithm that merged closely related sequences. Alignment of CDR3 sequences to IMGT reference sequences was used to assign V, D and J gene segments. For a sequence to be retained, a match of at least six nucleotides to both a V gene segment and a J gene segment was required. A rearrangement counted as productive if the CDR3 had no stop codons and remained in frame with V and J, and every other rearrangement counted as non-productive. CDR3 was defined by IMGT convention, running from the second conserved V-encoded cysteine to the conserved J-encoded phenylalanine. In an earlier analysis of around 540 of the donors, sequences lacking an unambiguous match to a single V gene segment were excluded. In an earlier analysis of several hundred of the donors, V segments were called functional above 56.7% productive rearrangements and were called segregating when the between-donor standard deviation exceeded 5%. To diagnose cytomegalovirus status from the catalog of TCR beta chain sequences, a statistical classification framework was built. In a later analysis, TCR nucleotide sequences were compared against IMGT/GENE-DB human TR gene sequences so that V and J genes could be assigned. A later analysis assigned CDR3 sequences and most-parsimonious VDJ recombination scenarios with the TCRdist pipeline. In a later analysis, each TCR beta chain was defined by its CDR3 amino acid sequence together with its V-gene family, and reads lacking a unique V-gene family were excluded. As a way to deal with suspected cross-contamination and a sequencing artifact, a later analysis dropped over 550 nucleotide sequences that were highly shared and had low generation probability. A later analysis calculated a clonal expansion index for each public chain from normalized within-repertoire ranks of inferred template counts. A later analysis computed generation probabilities with a VDJ recombination model fitted to out-of-frame rearrangements, and checked the results against IGoR. In a later analysis, hypergeometric tests were used to score TCR-TCR, TCR-HLA and TCR-CMV co-occurrence, with a repertoire-size bias correction applied to TCR pairs. A later analysis estimated false discovery rates by permuting HLA or CMV assignments 20 times. In a later analysis, co-occurring TCRs were grouped using DBSCAN, and TCRdist sequence similarity was added for clustering within HLA-allele-positive subsets. For co-occurrence clustering, repertoires with fewer than 30,000 or more than 120,000 public chains were excluded, along with a handful of repertoires with anomalous nucleotide sharing. Not all clones reach the TCRdb copy of this immuneACCESS table, which keeps in-frame sequences only. Checked studies attribute under half of the gap to unresolved V genes and leave the rest unexplained. The DNA gave D and trimming, while V, J and clone size come from that table. Present in this sample are roughly 100,000 clones, roughly 79% of which were seen just once. Roughly 1.3% of the sample is in the top ten clones.

The cohort comprised hundreds of healthy bone marrow donors. All cohort members were sampled while nominally healthy, although unrecorded immune exposures were likely present. The donor was CMV seronegative and was included in the group of a few hundred seronegative cohort members. Every donor gave a peripheral blood sample, and the peripheral blood mononuclear cells from that sample were used for TCR beta sequencing. The Qiagen DNeasy Blood Extraction Kit was used to extract genomic DNA from the blood cell samples. This entry is derived from a study of cytomegalovirus exposure and HLA in healthy donors (dated by TCRdb to the late 2010s). Regarding the study in general: An earlier analysis of fewer than 750 of the donors reported about 280 Gb of sequence data and 95 million to 140 million unique TCR beta sequences obtained from approximately 180 million T cells. An early release that covered about 600 HLA-typed donors contained 250 to 350 gigabases of sequencing data and tens of millions of unique TCR sequences. Of the roughly 410 genotyped donors, 80% to 90% were placed in the genetic ancestry cluster associated with self-reported Caucasian donors. The study aimed to test whether cataloging public T cell receptors could reveal signatures of past pathogen exposure. The T cell repertoires of 670 or so subjects were profiled by immunosequencing and related to cytomegalovirus serostatus. In addition to the first cohort of 666 subjects, a separate validation cohort of 120 different subjects was used. The study combined high-throughput TCR immunosequencing, statistical association of individual TCRs with disease status, and machine learning to predict cytomegalovirus infection status. A later analysis re-examined previously published TCR beta repertoires from more than 550 donors and added high-resolution HLA genotyping to investigate patterns of TCR occurrence. In the later analysis, no new phenotypic data were used to find candidate immune exposures; instead, reliance was placed on TCR beta sequences and their occurrence across donors. An earlier analysis of roughly 580 of the donors used high-throughput TCR beta sequencing to judge whether each TCR beta V gene segment behaved as functional or pseudogenic. Donor age, sex, ethnicity and CMV serostatus were collected together with the repertoire data. In a later genetic analysis, genome-wide SNP genotypes for about 55% of the roughly 700 donors were used, and that subset was treated as a discovery cohort. Every repertoire in the discovery cohort had been generated on one and the same sequencing platform. HLA typing covered class I and class II loci at four-digit resolution. Typing coverage differed by locus: A, B, C, DRB1 and DQB1 were typed in roughly 620-630 donors, DQA1 in 500 to 550, DPA1 in 606, and DPB1 in 472. About five DR-DQ haplotypes were treated as single units for association and clustering because of strong linkage in the cohort. Among some 400 genotyped donors of the cohort, an average of approximately 200,000 unique TCR beta nucleotide sequences was sequenced per donor, of which about 19% were non-productive. General conclusions and limits of the study: In an earlier analysis of some 550 of the donors, most TCR beta V segments were observed in productive rearrangements about 90% or about 30% of the time, broadly matching IMGT annotations. A group of highly shared sequence variants was considered likely to be a technical artifact of the sequencing pipeline. Correlated functional status among segregating V segments might be attributable to linkage disequilibrium, but an unknown experimental factor could not be ruled out. In a later analysis, HLA-associated TCR beta chains showed more clonal expansion and lower generation probabilities than non-associated chains that were equally common. According to a later genetic analysis, donors in an Asian-associated ancestry cluster had fewer N-insertions in productive TCRs than the approximately 610-donor mean. At a false discovery rate of 0.05, a later analysis linked around 17,000 TCR beta sequences to specific HLA alleles. According to the authors, the approach could potentially be generalized to other disease states and immunological phenotypes. In the study, approximately 160 TCR beta chains were listed as associated with cytomegalovirus. Because HLA typing was missing for some donors at each locus, association tests included only the typed subset. Assigning TCR associations to individual alleles was difficult when HLA alleles, especially DR and DQ, strongly co-occurred. In both the original and validation cohorts, the classifier was reported to diagnose cytomegalovirus status with high specificity and sensitivity. The 87-base-pair reads could not distinguish some IMGT-functional V segments, including TRBV6-2 and TRBV6-3, so those segments were excluded. The earlier analysis of 587 of the donors excluded approximately 15 rarely observed V segments, including chromosome 9 orphons, because counts were too low. Most TCR sequences were observed very rarely across donors, whereas some public TCRs were present in many individuals. V-gene and J-gene trimming of TCR beta chains was associated with a missense DCLRE1C variant in a later genetic analysis, and the association was replicated in an independent cohort. A few of the identified cytomegalovirus-associated TCR beta chains were confirmed in vitro to be specific for cytomegalovirus antigens. A later analysis found that TCR association rates varied across HLA loci, with DRB1 alleles showing the most associated TCRs and HLA-C alleles the fewest. Roughly uniform sequencing depth across donors was assumed in presence/absence analyses, although this assumption may not hold. In a later analysis, most CMV-associated TCR beta chains were found to appear HLA-restricted, with HLA associations seemingly driven largely by CMV exposure. A further reported finding was that TCR beta sequences accurately predicted the HLA-A and HLA-B alleles for most subjects in the first cohort. The only immune exposure information available for the cohort was CMV serostatus. Several of the top co-occurrence clusters appeared to be linked to parvovirus B19, influenza, CMV and Epstein-Barr virus, according to a later analysis. Only TCR beta chains were sequenced in this cohort, and the absence of alpha or paired-chain data limited detectable features.

The germline V gene (reference sequence) sets CDR1 to SEHNR and CDR2 to FQNEAQ. The CDR3 sequence holds 14 residues, the cysteine and phenylalanine included. The CDR3 DNA has 42 bases and is translated from base 1. Deletion took 5 bases off V and 7 bases off J, with a span of 17 bases between the germline ends. The TCR originated in a man in his forties in good health and CMV-seronegative. The rearrangement combines TRBV7-9 with TRBJ1-2, with no D gene named confidently. The sequencing sample was made of PBMCs. The CDR3 reads as follows: CASSQETGSLGYTF. The nucleotides read TGTGCCAGCAGCCAAGAAACGGGTTCCCTTGGCTACACCTTC.